These 11 T cell receptor beta chains came from one sample sequenced in a study of vaccination effects on CD4 cells after COVID-19. The culture ran for about 10 days, and then CD4+ T cells were isolated. This table comes from immunoSEQ multiplex PCR, and its TCRdb copy is limited to in-frame clones, with some not included. The sample yields roughly 60,000 clones, approximately 70% seen once. Their target antigens are unknown. The starting material was CD4+ T cells from PBMCs cultured without peptide, obtained before COVID-19 vaccination. The source of these receptors is a human donor who had a prior SARS-CoV-2 infection.

V gene TRBV5-1 combines with J gene TRBJ2-3; D possibly uses TRBD1 or TRBD2 (5 bases each). CDR3 length equals 13 residues. V was shortened by 4 bases and J by 6 bases, with 12 bases between the two germline ends. Germline V gene sequence: CDR1 SGHRS, CDR2 YFSETQ. The DNA of the CDR3 is TGCGCCAGCAGCCGGGACCTGGTGGATACGCAGTATTTT. Its translation is CASSRDLVDTQYF.

The gene calls are TRBV2 and TRBJ1-2; D uncertain. The V gene's germline CDR1 is SNHLY and CDR2 FYNNEI. This CDR3 has 11 amino acids. V lost 5 bases to trimming and J lost 8 bases, with 9 bases between them. The chain's CDR3 is CASSPVWGYTF. DNA of the CDR3: TGTGCCAGCAGTCCGGTGTGGGGCTACACCTTC.

The chain couples TRBV28 to TRBJ1-1; weak D call: TRBD1 (6 bases). Germline CDR1 MDHEN, CDR2 SYDVKM. V was pared by 2 bases and J by 10 bases, with 23 bases between. The CDR3 runs 16 residues. As DNA, the CDR3 is TGTGCCAGCAGTTTAAGGTTTCCGGGAGGGGGGATGGGAGCTTTCTTT. As protein: CASSLRFPGGGMGAFF. The full variable domain, its missing parts supplied by reference TRBV28 and TRBJ1-1, is DVKVTQSSRYLVKRTGEKVFLECVQDMDHENMFWYRQDPGLGLRLIYFSYDVKMKEKGDIPEGYSVSREKKERFSLILESASTNQTSMYLCASSLRFPGGGMGAFFGQGTRLTVV.

The sample holds a few counts of this clone. This sequence joins TRBV19 and TRBJ1-2, with D maybe TRBD1 (6 bases). The germline CDR1 and CDR2 sequences are LNHDA and SQIVND (reference sequence). The V end lost 0 bases, the J end lost 3 bases, and 11 bases lay between the germline ends. The CDR3 covers 15 residues. The CDR3 spells CASSIEQGSYYGYTF. CDR3 nucleotides: TGTGCCAGTAGTATAGAGCAGGGGTCGTACTATGGCTACACCTTC.

This clone appeared once. J is TRBJ2-5 and V is TRBV15; TRBD2 agrees at 7 bases. V lost 0 bases, J lost 3 bases, and 4 bases stayed unmatched. The CDR3 sequence is 15 residues long. CDR1 LNHNV and CDR2 YYDKDF come from the germline V gene (reference sequence). The CDR3 here is CATSRDRTSKETQYF. CDR3 DNA: TGTGCCACCAGCAGAGATAGGACTAGTAAAGAGACCCAGTACTTC.

The chain combines TRBV6-5 with TRBJ1-2; TRBD1 might be the D (5 bases). Trimming removed 7 bases at V and 3 bases at J, with 15 bases between. CDR1 and CDR2 from the germline V gene are MNHEY and SVGAGI. The CDR3 has 14 amino acids. CDR3 in amino acids: CASTAGGVYYGYTF. The CDR3 DNA sequence: TGTGCCAGCACCGCCGGGGGAGTGTACTATGGCTACACCTTC.

The chain has TRBV28 and TRBJ1-2; D call uncertain. V was shortened by 6 bases and J by 4 bases, with 15 bases between the two germline ends. Looked up from germline, CDR1 is MDHEN and CDR2 is SYDVKM. The CDR3 contains 14 residues. The CDR3 loop is CASSPNWGIYGYTF. CDR3 sequence (DNA): TGTGCCAGCAGCCCAAATTGGGGTATCTATGGCTACACCTTC.

The chain joins TRBV19 to TRBJ2-3; D is ambiguous. Trimming stripped 3 bases from V and 6 bases from J, with 13 bases between. The CDR3 covers 14 residues. Germline V gives CDR1 LNHDA, CDR2 SQIVND (reference sequence). DNA of the CDR3: TGTGCCAGTAGTATTAGGTCCTTTTCCGATACGCAGTATTTT. Protein product: CASSIRSFSDTQYF.

This clone has more than one count but fewer than ten. The chain uses TRBV14 and TRBJ2-1, with 9 positions matching TRBD2. CDR1 is SGHDN, CDR2 FVKESK, per germline. V lost 2 bases, J lost 7 bases, and 6 bases stayed unmatched. This CDR3 contains 15 residues. CDR3 coding DNA: TGTGCCAGCAGCCAAATAGCGGGAGCACGGAATGAGCAGTTCTTC. The encoded protein is CASSQIAGARNEQFF.

This clone was recorded once. The V gene is TRBV7-3, the J gene TRBJ2-3; 8 positions agree with TRBD2. This CDR3 region has 14 residues. The V and J ends lost 3 bases and 6 bases, in that order; junction bases with no gene match: 5. Germline V gene data show CDR1 as SGHTA and CDR2 as FQGTGA. Here the CDR3 reads CASSFSGVEDTQYF. CDR3 bases: TGTGCCAGCAGCTTTAGCGGGGTGGAGGATACGCAGTATTTT.

The V gene is TRBV25-1, the J gene TRBJ2-4, with D perhaps matching TRBD1 or TRBD2 (6 bases each). This CDR3 has 12 residues. Germline CDR1 is MGHDK and CDR2 is SYGVNS. Trimming removed 6 bases from V and 11 bases from J, with 14 bases in between. This CDR3 reads CASSGSGEVQYF. CDR3 nucleotide sequence: TGTGCCAGCAGCGGTTCAGGGGAGGTTCAGTACTTC.